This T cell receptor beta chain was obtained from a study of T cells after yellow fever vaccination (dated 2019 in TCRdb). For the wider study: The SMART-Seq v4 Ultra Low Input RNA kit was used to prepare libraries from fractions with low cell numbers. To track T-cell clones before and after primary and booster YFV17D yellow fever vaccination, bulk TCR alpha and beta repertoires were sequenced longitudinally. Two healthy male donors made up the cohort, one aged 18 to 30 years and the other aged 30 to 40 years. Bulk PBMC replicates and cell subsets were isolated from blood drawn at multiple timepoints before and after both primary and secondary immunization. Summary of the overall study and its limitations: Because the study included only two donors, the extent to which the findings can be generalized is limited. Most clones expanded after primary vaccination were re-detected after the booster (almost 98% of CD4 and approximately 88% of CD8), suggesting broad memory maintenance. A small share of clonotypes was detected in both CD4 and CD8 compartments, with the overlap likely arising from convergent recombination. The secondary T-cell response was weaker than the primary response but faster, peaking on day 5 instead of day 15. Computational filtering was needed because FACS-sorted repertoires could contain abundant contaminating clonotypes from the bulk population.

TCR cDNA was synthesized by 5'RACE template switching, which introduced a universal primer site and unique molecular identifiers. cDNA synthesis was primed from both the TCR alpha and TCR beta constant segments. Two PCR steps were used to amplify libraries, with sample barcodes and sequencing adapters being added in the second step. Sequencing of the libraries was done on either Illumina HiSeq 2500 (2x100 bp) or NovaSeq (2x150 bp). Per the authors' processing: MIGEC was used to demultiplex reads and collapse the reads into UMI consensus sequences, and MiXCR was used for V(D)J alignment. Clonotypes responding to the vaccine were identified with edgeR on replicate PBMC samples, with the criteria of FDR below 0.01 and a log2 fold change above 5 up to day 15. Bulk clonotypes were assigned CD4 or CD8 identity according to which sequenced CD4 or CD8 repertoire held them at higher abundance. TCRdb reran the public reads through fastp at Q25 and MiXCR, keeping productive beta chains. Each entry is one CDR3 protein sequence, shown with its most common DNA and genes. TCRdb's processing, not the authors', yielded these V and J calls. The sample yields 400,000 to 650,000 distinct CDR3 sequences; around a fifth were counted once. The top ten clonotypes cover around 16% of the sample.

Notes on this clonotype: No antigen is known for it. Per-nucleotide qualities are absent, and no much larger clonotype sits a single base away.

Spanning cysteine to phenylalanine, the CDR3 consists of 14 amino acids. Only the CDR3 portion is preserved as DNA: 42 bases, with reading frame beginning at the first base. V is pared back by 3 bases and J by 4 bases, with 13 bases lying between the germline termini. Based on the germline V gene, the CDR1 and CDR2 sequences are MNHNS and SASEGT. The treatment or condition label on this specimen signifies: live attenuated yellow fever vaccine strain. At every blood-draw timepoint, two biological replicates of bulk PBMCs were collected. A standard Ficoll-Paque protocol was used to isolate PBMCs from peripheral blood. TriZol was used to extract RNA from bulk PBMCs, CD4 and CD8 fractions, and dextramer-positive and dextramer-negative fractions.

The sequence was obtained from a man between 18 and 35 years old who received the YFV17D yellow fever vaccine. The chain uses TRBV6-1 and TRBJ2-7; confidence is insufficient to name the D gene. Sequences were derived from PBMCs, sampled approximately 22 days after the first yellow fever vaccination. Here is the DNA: TGTGCCAGCAGTGAGGGTCCCCTCGAGTACGAGCAGTACTTC. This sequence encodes CASSEGPLEYEQYF.